Following are 24 T cell receptor beta chains from one sample sequenced in a study of blood T cell repertoires in COVID-19. Generated by immunoSEQ multiplex PCR, the TCRdb table keeps only in-frame clones and is missing some. The sample gives 130,000 to 150,000 clones, approximately 80% of which show up once; roughly 2.9% is in the top ten. The sample was peripheral blood. These receptor sequences come from a woman aged 40 to 50 with active or convalescent COVID-19.

This clone was seen a few times. The V and J genes are TRBV3-1 (or the pseudogene TRBV3-2) and TRBJ2-1, with 12 bases matching TRBD2. With V trimmed by 8 bases and J by 6 bases, 8 bases remained unmatched. Germline CDR1 reads LGHDT; CDR2 reads YNNKEL (reference sequence). The CDR3 contains 15 residues. The DNA of the CDR3 is TGTGCCAGCCTAAAGACTAGCGGGAGTTCCAATGAGCAGTTCTTC. Its translation is CASLKTSGSSNEQFF.

The chain combines TRBV9 with TRBJ2-6; weak D call: TRBD2 (5 bases). CDR3 size: 18 residues. Trimming took off 0 bases at V and 1 base at J, with 14 bases between the two ends. Germline values: CDR1 SGDLS, CDR2 YYNGEE. In DNA form, the CDR3 reads TGTGCCAGCAGCGTAGCTAGCACTCCCCCATCTGGGGCCAACGTCCTGACTTTC. It translates to CASSVASTPPSGANVLTF. The complete variable domain, with remaining parts taken from reference TRBV9 and TRBJ2-6, reads DSGVTQTPKHLITATGQRVTLRCSPRSGDLSVYWYQQSLDQGLQFLIQYYNGEERAKGNILERFSAQQFPDLHSELNLSSLELGDSALYFCASSVASTPPSGANVLTFGAGSRLTVL.

The rearrangement joins TRBV7-9 to TRBJ1-1; D gene uncertain. The germline CDR1 and CDR2 sequences are SEHNR and FQNEAQ (reference sequence). The CDR3 contains 14 residues. V shed 5 bases and J shed 3 bases, with 13 bases lying between them. CDR3: CASSRPQEDTEAFF. DNA of the CDR3: TGTGCCAGCAGCCGGCCCCAGGAGGACACTGAAGCTTTCTTT. The whole variable domain, remainder taken from reference TRBV7-9 and TRBJ1-1, is DTGVSQNPRHKITKRGQNVTFRCDPISEHNRLYWYRQTLGQGPEFLTYFQNEAQLEKSRLLSDRFSAERPKGSFSTLEIQRTEQGDSAMYLCASSRPQEDTEAFFGQGTRLTVV.

CDR3 residues: CASSPKVPPGDEQFF. CDR3 DNA: TGCGCCAGCAGCCCAAAGGTCCCCCCGGGGGATGAGCAGTTCTTC. The rearrangement links TRBV4-1 to TRBJ2-1, with D perhaps matching TRBD2 (6 bases). Trimming stripped 4 bases from V and 8 bases from J, with 18 bases between. The CDR3 is 15 amino acids. CDR1 and CDR2 (germline): MGHRA, YSYEKL.

The rearrangement links TRBV9 to TRBJ1-5; weak D call: TRBD1 (5 bases). The CDR3 runs 16 residues. Germline CDR1 reads SGDLS; CDR2 reads YYNGEE. Between the trimmed V and J ends, which lost 3 bases and 8 bases, there was a span of 21 bases. CDR3 in amino acids: CASSAGRDWGSKPQHF. The CDR3 region has the DNA TGTGCCAGCAGCGCCGGGAGGGACTGGGGGAGTAAGCCCCAGCATTTT.

V is TRBV28 and J is TRBJ2-7; 9 nucleotides agree with TRBD1. CDR3 length equals 15 residues. The germline V gene encodes CDR1 MDHEN and CDR2 SYDVKM. V shed 3 bases, J shed 0 bases, and the junction held 3 bases outside the gene matches. CDR3 nucleotide sequence: TGTGCCAGCAGTTTGGCGACAGGGGGCTCCTACGAGCAGTACTTC. This encodes CASSLATGGSYEQYF.

The chain recombines TRBV7-9 with TRBJ1-3; weak D call: TRBD1 (5 bases). The CDR3 consists of 15 residues. The V and J ends lost 5 bases and 0 bases respectively, with 11 bases between them. CDR1 is SEHNR and CDR2 is FQNEAQ in the germline V gene (reference sequence). CDR3 DNA: TGTGCCAGCAGCCACCGGCAGGGCTCTGGAAACACCATATATTTT. This codes for CASSHRQGSGNTIYF.

The CDR3 region is CASSQLSKRGPRLSSYNSPLHF. CDR3 in DNA: TGTGCCAGCAGCCAACTCTCAAAGAGGGGGCCTCGCTTAAGCTCCTATAATTCACCCCTCCACTTT. This chain joins TRBV6-2 or TRBV6-3 and TRBJ1-6, with TRBD1 matching 7 bases. The CDR3 contains 22 residues. CDR1 MNHEY and CDR2 SVGEGT come from the germline V gene. Trimming removed 6 bases from V and 0 bases from J; junction bases left unmatched: 23.

This sequence joins TRBV6-5 and TRBJ2-3, with 8 positions matching TRBD1. The J segment lost 4 bases and the V segment lost 5 bases, leaving 8 bases of the junction unmatched. The CDR3 contains 15 residues. Germline V gene sequence: CDR1 MNHEY, CDR2 SVGAGI. CDR3 amino acids: CASSTQGASADTQYF. The CDR3 bases are TGTGCCAGCAGTACGCAGGGGGCCTCGGCAGATACGCAGTATTTT.

The chain is built from TRBV28 and TRBJ1-5, with D hard to call. CDR3 length: 16 residues. Germline assignment: CDR1 MDHEN and CDR2 SYDVKM. The V end was cut by 3 bases, the J end by 6 bases, with 18 bases between. The CDR3 bases are TGTGCCAGCAGTTTTTGGTCCGGAGGTGGTAGTCAGCCCCAGCATTTT. It is translated as CASSFWSGGGSQPQHF.

The rearrangement joins TRBV28 to TRBJ1-5, with 11 bases identical to TRBD1. CDR3 length equals 15 residues. CDR1 and CDR2 from the germline V gene are MDHEN and SYDVKM. Unmatched junction bases numbered 8, after V lost 6 bases and J lost 7 bases. The chain's CDR3 is CASRTGQGAWQPQHF. The CDR3 DNA reads as TGTGCCAGCAGAACTGGACAGGGGGCATGGCAGCCCCAGCATTTT.

The genes are TRBV10-1 and TRBJ2-3; 9 bases agree with TRBD2. The trim removed 8 bases at V and 3 bases at J, leaving 3 bases unmatched. This CDR3 spans 13 amino acids. Germline-derived CDR1 and CDR2 are WNHNN and SYGVQD (reference sequence). The CDR3 region is CASGAGGTDTQYF. The CDR3 coding sequence is TGCGCCAGCGGTGCGGGAGGGACAGATACGCAGTATTTT.

The chain is built from TRBV5-6 and TRBJ1-4; D uncertain. This CDR3 is 16 amino acids long. The germline CDR1 and CDR2 sequences are SGHDT and YYEEEE. V lost 0 bases and J lost 4, with 13 bases in between. The CDR3 loop reads CASSLGRREVNEKLFF. The CDR3 nucleotides read TGTGCCAGCAGCTTGGGACGACGGGAAGTTAATGAAAAACTGTTTTTT.

The CDR3 spells CASSVEDSLSGNTIYF. The CDR3 nucleotides are TGTGCCAGCAGCGTAGAGGACAGTCTCTCTGGAAACACCATATATTTT. The chain employs TRBV9 and TRBJ1-3; tentatively, D is TRBD1 (6 bases). Germline V gene lookup returns CDR1 SGDLS and CDR2 YYNGEE. The CDR3 spans 16 residues. Deletions cut 0 bases from V and 0 bases from J, with 10 bases between. The full variable domain, with the rest looked up from reference TRBV9 and TRBJ1-3, is DSGVTQTPKHLITATGQRVTLRCSPRSGDLSVYWYQQSLDQGLQFLIQYYNGEERAKGNILERFSAQQFPDLHSELNLSSLELGDSALYFCASSVEDSLSGNTIYFGEGSWLTVV.

V usage is TRBV6-6 and J usage is TRBJ1-4; TRBD1 matches at 12 bases. The CDR3 runs 14 residues. J was trimmed by 8 bases and V by 8 bases; bases with no gene match: 6. Germline loops: CDR1 MNHNY, CDR2 SVGAGI (reference sequence). CDR3 coding DNA: TGTGCCAGCGGGGACAGGGGGCGGAGAGAAAAACTGTTTTTT. Protein: CASGDRGRREKLFF.

This clone showed up just a few times. CDR3 sequence (DNA): TGTGCCAGCAGTGAGATGGGCATGAACACCGGGGAGCTGTTTTTT. Its translation: CASSEMGMNTGELFF. The chain uses TRBV2 and TRBJ2-2; D is uncertain. V lost 3 bases and J lost 1, with 9 bases in between. CDR1 and CDR2 from the germline V gene are SNHLY and FYNNEI. The CDR3 sequence is 15 residues long.

The genes are TRBV19 and TRBJ2-3; 8 bases are a match to TRBD2. Germline-derived CDR1 and CDR2 are LNHDA and SQIVND (reference sequence). The CDR3 loop spans 16 amino acids. Trimming at V came to 3 bases and at J to 3 bases, leaving 8 bases not matched to a gene. CDR3 protein: CASSISSGVVTDTQYF. CDR3 DNA sequence: TGTGCCAGTAGTATCAGTAGCGGGGTGGTAACAGATACGCAGTATTTT.

The rearrangement links TRBV18 to TRBJ2-5; no definite D call. Trimming stripped 6 bases from V and 0 bases from J, with 11 bases between. CDR3 length: 14 amino acids. Germline lookup yields CDR1 KGHSH and CDR2 LQKENI. DNA of the CDR3: TGTGCCAGCTCTCTGGGCAGATACCAAGAGACCCAGTACTTC. Protein: CASSLGRYQETQYF.

The genes are TRBV18 and TRBJ1-2; D gene uncertain. The CDR3 totals 14 residues. The V end was cut by 3 bases, the J end by 7 bases, with 15 bases between. In germline, CDR1 is KGHSH, CDR2 LQKENI. The DNA of the CDR3 is TGTGCCAGCTCACCTACCGCCCATGAGGGTGGCTACACCTTC. Translating gives CASSPTAHEGGYTF.

The CDR3 protein is CASSPDTSTYNEQFF. The CDR3 DNA reads TGCGCCAGCAGCCCGGACACATCCACCTACAATGAGCAGTTCTTC. The J gene is TRBJ2-1, the V gene TRBV4-3; perhaps TRBD1 as D (5 bases). This CDR3 spans 15 amino acids. The ends were cut back, 4 bases at V and 2 bases at J, with 12 bases in the middle. The V gene's germline CDR1 is LGHNA and CDR2 YSLEER.

The CDR3 coding sequence is TGTGCCAGCACCGCTGGGGGACAGCACAATCAGCCCCAGCATTTT. This sequence encodes CASTAGGQHNQPQHF. The chain recombines TRBV2 with TRBJ1-5, with 7 bases lining up with TRBD1. J was trimmed by 3 bases and V by 7 bases; bases with no gene match: 9. This CDR3 contains 15 residues. Germline V gene sequence: CDR1 SNHLY, CDR2 FYNNEI.

The rearrangement uses TRBV28 and TRBJ2-7; maybe TRBD1 (5 bases). The CDR3 loop spans 15 amino acids. CDR1 is MDHEN and CDR2 is SYDVKM in the germline V gene. V was clipped by 7 bases and J by 1 base, with 17 bases between them. The CDR3 DNA follows: TGTGCCAGCACCCTGACAGAGACAAGTTCCTACGAGCAGTACTTC. It yields the protein CASTLTETSSYEQYF.

The CDR3 sequence: CASSLAPSDTQYF. CDR3 DNA: TGTGCCAGCAGCTTGGCTCCGTCAGATACGCAGTATTTT. This chain uses TRBV5-5 with TRBJ2-3; D remains unclear. The CDR3 loop spans 13 amino acids. The ends were cut back, 0 bases at V and 4 bases at J, with 6 bases in the middle. Germline CDR1 reads SGHKS; CDR2 reads YYEKEE (reference sequence).

V usage is TRBV19 and J usage is TRBJ1-4; tentative D call: TRBD1 (6 bases). The CDR3 is 16 residues long. Germline lookup yields CDR1 LNHDA and CDR2 SQIVND (reference sequence). Trimming took off 0 bases at V and 1 base at J, with 9 bases between the two ends. CDR3 in amino acids: CASSIDPRGTNEKLFF. In DNA form, the CDR3 reads TGTGCCAGTAGTATAGATCCCAGGGGAACTAATGAAAAACTGTTTTTT.